This T cell receptor beta chain was recovered during a study of shared clonotypes between healthy human individuals. TCRdb's table, derived via immunoSEQ multiplex PCR, lists solely in-frame clones and lacks some. The sample yields just over 2,000,000 clones, roughly 94% seen once. Germline V gene lookup returns CDR1 PRHDT and CDR2 FYEKMQ (reference sequence). V shed 4 bases, J shed 8 bases, and the junction held 4 bases outside the gene matches. The CDR3 has 14 residues. The origin of this receptor is a man between 18 and 35 years old in good health. The genes are TRBV13 and TRBJ1-4, with 10 nucleotides matching TRBD1. The sample comprised naive CD4+ T cells sorted from blood. Subset here: CD45RA+ positively selected. The CDR3: CASSSRDRGEKLFF. In DNA, the CDR3 is TGTGCCAGCAGCTCCCGGGACAGGGGAGAAAAACTGTTTTTT.